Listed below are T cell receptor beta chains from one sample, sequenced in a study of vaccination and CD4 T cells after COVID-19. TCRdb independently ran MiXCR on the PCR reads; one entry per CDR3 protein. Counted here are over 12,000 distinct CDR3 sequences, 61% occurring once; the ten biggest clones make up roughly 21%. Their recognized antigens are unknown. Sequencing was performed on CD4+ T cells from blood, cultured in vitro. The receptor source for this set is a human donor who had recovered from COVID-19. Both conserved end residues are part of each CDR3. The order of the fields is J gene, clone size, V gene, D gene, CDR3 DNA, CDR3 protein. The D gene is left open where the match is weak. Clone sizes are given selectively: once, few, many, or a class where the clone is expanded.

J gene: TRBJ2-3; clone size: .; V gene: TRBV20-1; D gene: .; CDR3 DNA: TGCAGTGCCCCCCTCGGTGGCGGATTTGGCTTTTTT; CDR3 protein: CSAPLGGGFGFF
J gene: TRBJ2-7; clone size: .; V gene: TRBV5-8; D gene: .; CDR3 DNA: TGTGCCAGCAGCTTGCGGTCGCCAGCCTACTACGAGCAGTACTTC; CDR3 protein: CASSLRSPAYYEQYF
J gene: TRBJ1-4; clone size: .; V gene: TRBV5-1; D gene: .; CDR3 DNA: TGCGCCAGCAGCCAGGGCGGGACACCAAATGAAAAACTGTTTTTT; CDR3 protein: CASSQGGTPNEKLFF
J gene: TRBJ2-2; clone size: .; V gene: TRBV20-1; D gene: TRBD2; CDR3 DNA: TGCAGTGCGTCTAGCGGGAGGGGCACCGGGGAGCTGTTTTTT; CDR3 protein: CSASSGRGTGELFF
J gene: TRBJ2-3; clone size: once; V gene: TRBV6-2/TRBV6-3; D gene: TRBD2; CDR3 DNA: TGTGCCAGCTGCGGGACTAGGCCTCAAAGCACAGATACGCAGTATTTT; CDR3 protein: CASCGTRPQSTDTQYF
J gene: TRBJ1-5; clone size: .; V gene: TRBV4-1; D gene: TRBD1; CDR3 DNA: TGCGCCAGCAGCCTAACGGGACAGGGGAAAGAGAAGCCCCAGCATTTT; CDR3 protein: CASSLTGQGKEKPQHF
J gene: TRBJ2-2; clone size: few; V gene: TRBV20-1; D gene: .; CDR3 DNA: TGCAGTGCTAGCAGGGACCCCGGGGAGCTGTTTTTT; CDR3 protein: CSASRDPGELFF
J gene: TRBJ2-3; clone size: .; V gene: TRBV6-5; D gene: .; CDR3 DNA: TGTGCCAGCAGTACTCGGGTGGGAGGCACAGATACGCAGTATTTT; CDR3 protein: CASSTRVGGTDTQYF
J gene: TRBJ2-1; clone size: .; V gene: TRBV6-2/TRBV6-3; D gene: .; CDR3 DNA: TGTGCCAGCAGTTACGTCGACCCGCGGGATGAGCAGTTCTTC; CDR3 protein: CASSYVDPRDEQFF
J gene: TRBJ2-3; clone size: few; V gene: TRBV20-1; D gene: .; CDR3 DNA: TGCAGTGCTACCCTCCCACAGGGACCAGGAGATACGCAGTATTTT; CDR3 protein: CSATLPQGPGDTQYF
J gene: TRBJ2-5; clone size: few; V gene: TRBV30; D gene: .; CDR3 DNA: TGTGCCTGGACAGTGGCTGGATCTAGGGCCCAGTACTTC; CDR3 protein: CAWTVAGSRAQYF
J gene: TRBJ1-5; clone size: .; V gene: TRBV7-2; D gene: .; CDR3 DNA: TGTGCCAGCAGCCCGAAAGGATATAGCAATCAGCCCCAGCATTTT; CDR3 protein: CASSPKGYSNQPQHF
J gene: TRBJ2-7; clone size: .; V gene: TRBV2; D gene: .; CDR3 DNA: TGTGCCAGCGACCCCGGGCACGGCGGATCCTACGAGCAGTACTTC; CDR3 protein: CASDPGHGGSYEQYF
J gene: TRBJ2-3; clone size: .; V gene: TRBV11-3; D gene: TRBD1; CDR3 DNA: TGTGCCAGCAGCCGATATTTATACCTAGGGACAGGGCGGACAGATACGCAGTATTTT; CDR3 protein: CASSRYLYLGTGRTDTQYF
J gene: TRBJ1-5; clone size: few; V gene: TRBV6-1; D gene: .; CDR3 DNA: TGTGCCAGCAACTTAGACAATCAGCCCCAGCATTTT; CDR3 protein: CASNLDNQPQHF
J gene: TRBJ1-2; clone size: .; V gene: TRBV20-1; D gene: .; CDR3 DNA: TGCAGTGCTAGTGGCGGTTACTATGGCTACACCTTC; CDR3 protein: CSASGGYYGYTF
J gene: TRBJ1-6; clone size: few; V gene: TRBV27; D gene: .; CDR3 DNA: TGTGCCAGCAGTGAGGGATCCCTGGATAATTCACCCCTCCACTTT; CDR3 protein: CASSEGSLDNSPLHF
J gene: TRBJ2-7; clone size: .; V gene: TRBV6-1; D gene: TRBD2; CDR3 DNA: TGTGCCAGCAGCACGGGACTAGACTACGAGCAGTACTTC; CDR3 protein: CASSTGLDYEQYF
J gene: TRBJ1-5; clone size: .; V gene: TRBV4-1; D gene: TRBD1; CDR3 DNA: TGCGCCAGCAGCCCTGCGACAGGGATGTATAGCAATCAGCCCCAGCATTTT; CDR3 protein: CASSPATGMYSNQPQHF
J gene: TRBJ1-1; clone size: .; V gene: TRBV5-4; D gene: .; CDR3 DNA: TGTGCCAGCAGCCCTACGGGGACCGTGAACACTGAAGCTTTCTTT; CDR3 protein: CASSPTGTVNTEAFF
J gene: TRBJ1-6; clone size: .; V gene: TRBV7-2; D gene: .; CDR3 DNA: TGTGCCAGCAGCTTAGCCCTGGGTTCACCCCTCCACTTT; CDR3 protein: CASSLALGSPLHF
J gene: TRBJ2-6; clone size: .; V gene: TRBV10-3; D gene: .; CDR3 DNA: TGTGCCATCAGTGAGTCTGGGCTCTCTGGGGCCAACGTCCTGACTTTC; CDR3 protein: CAISESGLSGANVLTF
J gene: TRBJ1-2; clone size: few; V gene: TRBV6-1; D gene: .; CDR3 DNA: TGTGCCAGCAGTGACAATGAGGCAGCTAACTATGGCTACACCTTC; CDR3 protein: CASSDNEAANYGYTF
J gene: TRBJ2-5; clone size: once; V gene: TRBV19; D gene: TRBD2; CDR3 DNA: TGTGCCAGTAGTATATCGGGAGGAACAGAGACCCAGTACTTC; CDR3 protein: CASSISGGTETQYF
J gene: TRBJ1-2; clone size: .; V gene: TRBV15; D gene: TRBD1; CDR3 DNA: TGTGCCACCAGCAGAGATCGTGGACAGGGACGTGGCTACACCTTC; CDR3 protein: CATSRDRGQGRGYTF
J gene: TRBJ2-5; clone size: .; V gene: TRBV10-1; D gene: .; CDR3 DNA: TGCGCCAGCAGTGGGTTCGGAAAAGAGACCCAGTACTTC; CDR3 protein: CASSGFGKETQYF
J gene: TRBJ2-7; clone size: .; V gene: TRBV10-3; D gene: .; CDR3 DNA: TGTGCCATCACCCCAGGGACGGACTACGAGCAGTACTTC; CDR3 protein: CAITPGTDYEQYF
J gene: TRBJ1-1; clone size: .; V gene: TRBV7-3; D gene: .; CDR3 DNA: TGTGCCAGCAGCTTAGGGCCCGGGACATCGAAGCTGAACACTGAAGCTTTCTTT; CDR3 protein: CASSLGPGTSKLNTEAFF
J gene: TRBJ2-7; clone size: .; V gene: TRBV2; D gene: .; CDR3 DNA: TGTGCCAGCAGTGAAGGGCAACGGGACTACGAGCAGTACTTC; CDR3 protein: CASSEGQRDYEQYF
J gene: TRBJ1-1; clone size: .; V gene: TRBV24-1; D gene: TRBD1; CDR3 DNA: TGTGCCACCAGTGACCCGAGACAGGGGGACACTGAAGCTTTCTTT; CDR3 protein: CATSDPRQGDTEAFF
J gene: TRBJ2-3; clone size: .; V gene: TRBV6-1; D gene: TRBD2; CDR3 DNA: TGTGCCAGCTGGCGGGGGGCAGGGGATACGCAGTATTTT; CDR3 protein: CASWRGAGDTQYF
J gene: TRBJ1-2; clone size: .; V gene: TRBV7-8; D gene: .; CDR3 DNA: TGTGCCAGCAGCGCTACGCAGGGGAGGAAGACCTTC; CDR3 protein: CASSATQGRKTF
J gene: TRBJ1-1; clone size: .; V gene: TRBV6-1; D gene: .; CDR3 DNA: TGTGCCAGCAGTGGGGACAACACTGAAGCTTTCTTT; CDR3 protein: CASSGDNTEAFF
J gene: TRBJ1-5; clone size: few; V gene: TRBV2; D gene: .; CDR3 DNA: TGTGCCAGCAGTGAAGCGCGGGGGGAAGGTCAGCCCCAGCATTTT; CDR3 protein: CASSEARGEGQPQHF
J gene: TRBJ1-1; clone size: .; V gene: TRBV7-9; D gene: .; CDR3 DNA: TGTGCCAGCAGCTTGCAACAGGGGAACACTGAAGCTTTCTTT; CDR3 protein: CASSLQQGNTEAFF
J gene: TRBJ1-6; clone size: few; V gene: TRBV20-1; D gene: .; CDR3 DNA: TGCAGTGCTAGAGTGGCCAGGGCAGGGGATAATTCACCCCTCCACTTT; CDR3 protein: CSARVARAGDNSPLHF
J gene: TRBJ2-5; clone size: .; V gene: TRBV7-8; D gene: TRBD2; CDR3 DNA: TGTGCCAGCAGCTTAAGGGCGGGAGGGTTGGAGACCCAGTACTTC; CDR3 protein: CASSLRAGGLETQYF
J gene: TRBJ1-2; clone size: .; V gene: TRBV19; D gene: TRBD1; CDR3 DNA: TGTGCCAGTAGTCAAGGGGGCAGTCTTAACTATGGCTACACCTTC; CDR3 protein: CASSQGGSLNYGYTF
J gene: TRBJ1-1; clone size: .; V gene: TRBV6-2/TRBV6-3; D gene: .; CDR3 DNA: TGTGCCAGCAGGCCCCAGGGGAACACTGAAGCTTTCTTT; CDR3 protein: CASRPQGNTEAFF
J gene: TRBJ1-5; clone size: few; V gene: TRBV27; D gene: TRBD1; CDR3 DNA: TGTGCCAGCAGTTTACATGGGACAGGGGAAGGGCCCCAGCATTTT; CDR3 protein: CASSLHGTGEGPQHF
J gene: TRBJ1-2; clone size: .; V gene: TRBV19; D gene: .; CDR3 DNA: TGTGCCAGTAGTATAGAAGCCACAGGGAAGTACTATGGCTACACCTTC; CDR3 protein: CASSIEATGKYYGYTF
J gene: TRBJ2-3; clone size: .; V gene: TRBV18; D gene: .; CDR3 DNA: TGTGCCAGCTCACCCTTAGGGGACACAGATACGCAGTATTTT; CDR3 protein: CASSPLGDTDTQYF
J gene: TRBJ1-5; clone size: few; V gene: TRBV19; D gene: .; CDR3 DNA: TGTGCCAGTAATATGGTCAATCAGCCCCAGCATTTT; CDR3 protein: CASNMVNQPQHF
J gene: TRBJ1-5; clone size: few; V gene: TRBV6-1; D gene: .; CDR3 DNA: TGTGCCAGCAGTACACAGGTAAATCAGCCCCAGCATTTT; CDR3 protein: CASSTQVNQPQHF
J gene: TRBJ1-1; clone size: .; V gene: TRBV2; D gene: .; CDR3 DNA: TGTGCCAGCAGTGGTCGGGAGGGAACTGAAGCTTTCTTT; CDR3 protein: CASSGREGTEAFF
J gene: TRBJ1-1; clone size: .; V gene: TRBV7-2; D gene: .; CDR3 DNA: TGTGCCAGCAGCTTTACCATGAACACTGAAGCTTTCTTT; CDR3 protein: CASSFTMNTEAFF
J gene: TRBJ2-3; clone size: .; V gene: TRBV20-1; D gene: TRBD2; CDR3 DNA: TGCAGTGCTGGGACTAGCGGGAGGACTAGCACAGATACGCAGTATTTT; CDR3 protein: CSAGTSGRTSTDTQYF
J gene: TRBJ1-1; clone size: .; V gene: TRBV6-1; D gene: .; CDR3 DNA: TGTGCCAGCAACCCGGGGGGGCTAGCCACTGAAGCTTTCTTT; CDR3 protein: CASNPGGLATEAFF
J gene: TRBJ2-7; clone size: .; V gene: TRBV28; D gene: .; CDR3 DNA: TGTGCCAGGGCGGATTGCTACTCCTACGAGCAGTACTTC; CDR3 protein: CARADCYSYEQYF
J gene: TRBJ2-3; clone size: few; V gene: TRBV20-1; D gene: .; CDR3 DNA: TGCAGTGCCTCAAAGAGTGGAGCTTTCACAGATACGCAGTATTTT; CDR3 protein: CSASKSGAFTDTQYF
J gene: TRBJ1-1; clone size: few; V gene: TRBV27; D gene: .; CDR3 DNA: TGTGCCAGCAGTTCATTTCGGGACACCACTGAAGCTTTCTTT; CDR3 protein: CASSSFRDTTEAFF
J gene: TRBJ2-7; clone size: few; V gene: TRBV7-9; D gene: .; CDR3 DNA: TGTGCCAGCAGCGTAGACGGAATCCCCAATAGCAAGCAGTACTTC; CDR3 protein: CASSVDGIPNSKQYF
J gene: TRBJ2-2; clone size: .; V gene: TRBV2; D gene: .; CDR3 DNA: TGTGCCAGCAGTGAATTGGCCGGTACCGGGGAGCTGTTTTTT; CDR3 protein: CASSELAGTGELFF
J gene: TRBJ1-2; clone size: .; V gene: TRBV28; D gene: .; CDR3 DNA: TGTGCCAGCAGTTTAGAAGTGAACTATGGCTACACCTTC; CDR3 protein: CASSLEVNYGYTF
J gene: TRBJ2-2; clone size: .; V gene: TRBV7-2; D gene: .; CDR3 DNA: TGTGCCAGCAGTACCGGGGGCACCGGGGAGCTGTTTTTT; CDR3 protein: CASSTGGTGELFF
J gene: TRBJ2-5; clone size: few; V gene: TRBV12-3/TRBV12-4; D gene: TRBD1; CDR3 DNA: TGTGCCAGCAGTTCGGACAGGCGGGAGACCCAGTACTTC; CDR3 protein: CASSSDRRETQYF
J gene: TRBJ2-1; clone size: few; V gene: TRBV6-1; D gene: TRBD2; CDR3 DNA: TGTGCCAGCAGCGGAGGGACTAGCAGACGACCCAATGAGCAGTTCTTC; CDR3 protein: CASSGGTSRRPNEQFF
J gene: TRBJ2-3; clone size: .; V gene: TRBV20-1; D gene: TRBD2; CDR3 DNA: TGCAGTGCTCGCCCAGCGGGGAACACAGATACGCAGTATTTT; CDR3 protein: CSARPAGNTDTQYF
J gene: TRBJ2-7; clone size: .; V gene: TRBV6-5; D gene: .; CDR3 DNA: TGTGCCAGCAGTTCCGAGCCCTACGAGCAGTACTTC; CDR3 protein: CASSSEPYEQYF
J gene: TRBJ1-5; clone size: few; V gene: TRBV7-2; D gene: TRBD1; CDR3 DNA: TGTGCCAGCAGCTGGGACAGGGGGGTGAATCAGCCCCAGCATTTT; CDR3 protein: CASSWDRGVNQPQHF